The T cell receptor beta chain described here comes from a study of blood T cell repertoires in COVID-19. Overall study context: Samples representing acute and convalescent COVID-19 were sourced from the United States, Italy and Spain. Sources were T cells, B-cell-depleted T cells, or PBMCs; the material itself was cDNA or gDNA.

This CDR3 comprises 17 residues. Germline V CDR1 and CDR2: SSHAT, FNYEAQ (reference sequence). Trimming stripped 3 bases from V and 5 bases from J, with 22 bases between. This clone was picked up a small number of times. Original analysis: Using reference gene primer amplification, nucleated cell counts were estimated. Generated by immunoSEQ multiplex PCR, the TCRdb table keeps only in-frame clones and is missing some. V and J calls and clone size are those listed in that table; D and trimming were worked out from the DNA. The sample includes 130,000 to 150,000 clones, more than 75% of them seen just once.

This TCR was recovered from a man in his fifties who had recovered from COVID-19. What was sequenced was peripheral blood. The V call is TRBV7-7, the J call TRBJ2-5; possible D gene TRBD1, 6 bases. The DNA of the CDR3 is TGTGCCAGCAGCTTCGGGTTGGACAGCGTAGCCCCGGAGACCCAGTACTTC. Its protein product is CASSFGLDSVAPETQYF.